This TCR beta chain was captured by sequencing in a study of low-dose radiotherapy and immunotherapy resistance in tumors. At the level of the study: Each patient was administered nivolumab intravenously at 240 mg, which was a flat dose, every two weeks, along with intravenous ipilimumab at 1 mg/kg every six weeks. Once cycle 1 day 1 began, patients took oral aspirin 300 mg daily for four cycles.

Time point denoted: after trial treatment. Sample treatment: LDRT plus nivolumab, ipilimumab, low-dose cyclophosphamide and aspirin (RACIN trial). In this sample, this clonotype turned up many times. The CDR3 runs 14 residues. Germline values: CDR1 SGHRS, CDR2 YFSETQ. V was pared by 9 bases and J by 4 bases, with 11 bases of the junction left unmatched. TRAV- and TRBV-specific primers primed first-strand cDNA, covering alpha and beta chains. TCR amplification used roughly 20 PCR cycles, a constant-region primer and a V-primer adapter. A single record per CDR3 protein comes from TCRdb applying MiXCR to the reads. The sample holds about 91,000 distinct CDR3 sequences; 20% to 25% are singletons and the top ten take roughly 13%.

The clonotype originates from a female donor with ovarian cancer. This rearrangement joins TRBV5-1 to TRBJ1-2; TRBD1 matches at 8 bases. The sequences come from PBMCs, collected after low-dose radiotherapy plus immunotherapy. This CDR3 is CATSRNGQGYGYTF. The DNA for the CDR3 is TGCGCCACCTCGAGGAACGGACAGGGCTATGGCTACACCTTC.